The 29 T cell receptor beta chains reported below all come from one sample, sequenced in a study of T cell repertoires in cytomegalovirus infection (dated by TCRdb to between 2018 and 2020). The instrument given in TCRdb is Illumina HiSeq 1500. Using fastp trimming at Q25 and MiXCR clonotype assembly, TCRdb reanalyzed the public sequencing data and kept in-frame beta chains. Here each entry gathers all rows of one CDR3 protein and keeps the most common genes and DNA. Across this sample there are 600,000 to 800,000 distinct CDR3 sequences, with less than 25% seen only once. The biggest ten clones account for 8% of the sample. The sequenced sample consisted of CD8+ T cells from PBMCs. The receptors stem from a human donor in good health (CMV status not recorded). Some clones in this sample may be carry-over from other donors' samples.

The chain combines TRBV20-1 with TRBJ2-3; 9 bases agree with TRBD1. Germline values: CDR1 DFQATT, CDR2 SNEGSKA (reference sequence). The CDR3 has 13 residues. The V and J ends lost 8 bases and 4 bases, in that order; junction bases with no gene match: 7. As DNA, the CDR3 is TGCAGTACCCCGGGACAGGGCCCAGATACGCAGTATTTT. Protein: CSTPGQGPDTQYF.

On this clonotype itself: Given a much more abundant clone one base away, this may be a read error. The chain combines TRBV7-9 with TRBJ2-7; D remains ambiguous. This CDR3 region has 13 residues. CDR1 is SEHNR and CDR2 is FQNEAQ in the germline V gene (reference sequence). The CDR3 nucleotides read TGTGCCAACAGCCTTCCGCCGGACTACGAGCAGTACGTC. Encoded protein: CANSLPPDYEQYV.

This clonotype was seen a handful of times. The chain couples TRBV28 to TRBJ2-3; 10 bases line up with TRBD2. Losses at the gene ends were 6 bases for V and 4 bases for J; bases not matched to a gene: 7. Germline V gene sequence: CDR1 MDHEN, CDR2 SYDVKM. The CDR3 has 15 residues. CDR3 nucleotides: TGTGCCAGCAGCCAACCTAGCGGGGGATCAGATACGCAGTATTTT. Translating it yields CASSQPSGGSDTQYF.

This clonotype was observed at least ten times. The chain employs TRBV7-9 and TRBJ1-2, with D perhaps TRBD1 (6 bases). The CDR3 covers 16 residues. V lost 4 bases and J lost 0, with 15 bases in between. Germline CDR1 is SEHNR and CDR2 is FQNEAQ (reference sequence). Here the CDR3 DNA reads TGTGCCAGCAGCTCCGATCACTGGGGGCCTAACTATGGCTACACCTTC. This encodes CASSSDHWGPNYGYTF.

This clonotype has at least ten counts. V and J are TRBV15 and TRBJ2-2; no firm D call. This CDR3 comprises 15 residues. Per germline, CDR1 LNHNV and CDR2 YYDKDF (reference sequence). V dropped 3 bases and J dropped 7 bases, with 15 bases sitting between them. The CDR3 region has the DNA TGTGCCACCAGCAGTCCCATGGAGTACCACGGGGAGCTGTTTTTT. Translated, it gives CATSSPMEYHGELFF. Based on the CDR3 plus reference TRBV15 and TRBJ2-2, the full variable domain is DAMVIQNPRYQVTQFGKPVTLSCSQTLNHNVMYWYQQKSSQAPKLLFHYYDKDFNNEADTPDNFQSRRPNTSFCFLDIRSPGLGDTAMYLCATSSPMEYHGELFFGEGSRLTVL.

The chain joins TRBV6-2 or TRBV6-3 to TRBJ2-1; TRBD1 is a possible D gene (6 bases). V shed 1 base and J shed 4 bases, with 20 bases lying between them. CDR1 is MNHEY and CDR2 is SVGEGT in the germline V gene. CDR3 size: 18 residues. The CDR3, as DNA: TGTGCCAGCAGTTACTATGGGGGCCCCGTCGAGATTTACAATGAGCAGTTCTTC. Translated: CASSYYGGPVEIYNEQFF.

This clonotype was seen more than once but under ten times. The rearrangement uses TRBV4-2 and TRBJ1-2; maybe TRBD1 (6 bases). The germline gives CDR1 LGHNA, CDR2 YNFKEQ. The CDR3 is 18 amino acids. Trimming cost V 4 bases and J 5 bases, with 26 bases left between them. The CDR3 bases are TGTGCCAGCAGCCCCAATCGGCAAAAACAGGGAATCCTATATGGCTACACCTTC. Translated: CASSPNRQKQGILYGYTF.

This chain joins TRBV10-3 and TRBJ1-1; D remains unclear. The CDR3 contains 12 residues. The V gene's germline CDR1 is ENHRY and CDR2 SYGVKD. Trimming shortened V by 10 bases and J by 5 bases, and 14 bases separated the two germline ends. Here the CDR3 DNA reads TGTGCCACCCGTTCCCAGGATACTGAAGCTTTCTTT. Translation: CATRSQDTEAFF.

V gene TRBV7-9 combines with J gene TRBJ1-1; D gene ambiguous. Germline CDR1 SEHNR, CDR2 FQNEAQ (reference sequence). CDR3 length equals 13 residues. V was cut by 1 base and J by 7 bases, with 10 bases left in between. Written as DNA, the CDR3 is TGTGCCAGCAGCTTAGATGTGACCGATGAAGCTTTCTTT. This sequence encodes CASSLDVTDEAFF.

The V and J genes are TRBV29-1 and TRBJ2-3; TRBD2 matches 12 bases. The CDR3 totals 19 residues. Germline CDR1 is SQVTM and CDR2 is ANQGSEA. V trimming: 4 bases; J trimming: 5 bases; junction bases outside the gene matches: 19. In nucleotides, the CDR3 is TGCAGCGTTGTCGGGGGCGTCGACGCTAGCGGGGGGGCCGGAGATACGCAGTATTTT. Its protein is CSVVGGVDASGGAGDTQYF.

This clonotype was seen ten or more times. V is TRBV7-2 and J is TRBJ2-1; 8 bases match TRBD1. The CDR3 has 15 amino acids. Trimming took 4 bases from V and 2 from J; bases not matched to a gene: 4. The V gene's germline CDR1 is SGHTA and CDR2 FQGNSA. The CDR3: CASSSGQGTYNEQFF. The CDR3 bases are TGTGCCAGCAGCTCCGGACAGGGAACCTACAATGAGCAGTTCTTC.

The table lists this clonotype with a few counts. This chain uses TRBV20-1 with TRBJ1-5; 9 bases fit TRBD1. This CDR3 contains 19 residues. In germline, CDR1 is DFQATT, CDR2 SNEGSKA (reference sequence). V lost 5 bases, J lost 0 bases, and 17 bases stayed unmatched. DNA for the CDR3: TGCAGTGCTGAATTCCTTGGACAGGGGAAACTCTATAGCAATCAGCCCCAGCATTTT. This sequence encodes CSAEFLGQGKLYSNQPQHF.

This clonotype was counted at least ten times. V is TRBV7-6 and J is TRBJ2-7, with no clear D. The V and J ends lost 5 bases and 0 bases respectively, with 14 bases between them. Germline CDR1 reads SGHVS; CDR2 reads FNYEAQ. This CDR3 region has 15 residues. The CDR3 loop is CASSPSRLYSYEQYF. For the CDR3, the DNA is TGTGCCAGCAGCCCCTCTCGGTTATACTCCTACGAGCAGTACTTC.

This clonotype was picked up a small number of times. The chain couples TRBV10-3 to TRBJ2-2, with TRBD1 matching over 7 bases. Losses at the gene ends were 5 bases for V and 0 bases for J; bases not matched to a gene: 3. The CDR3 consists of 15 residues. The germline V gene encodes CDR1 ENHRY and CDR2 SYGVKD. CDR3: CAISWDSANTGELFF. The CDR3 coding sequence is TGTGCCATCAGTTGGGACAGCGCGAACACCGGGGAGCTGTTTTTT.

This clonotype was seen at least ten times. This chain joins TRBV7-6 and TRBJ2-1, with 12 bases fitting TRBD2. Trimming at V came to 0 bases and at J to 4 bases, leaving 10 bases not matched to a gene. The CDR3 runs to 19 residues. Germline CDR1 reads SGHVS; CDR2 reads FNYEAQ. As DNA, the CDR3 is TGTGCCAGCAGCTTAGCGCGGTTCCGGCTAGCGGGGGGGTACAATGAGCAGTTCTTC. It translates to CASSLARFRLAGGYNEQFF.

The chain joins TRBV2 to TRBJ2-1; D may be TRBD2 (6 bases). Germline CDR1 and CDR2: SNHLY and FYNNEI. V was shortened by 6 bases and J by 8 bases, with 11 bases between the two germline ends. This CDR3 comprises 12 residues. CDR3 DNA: TGTGCCAGCAGAGGGAGGATCGATGAGCAGTTCTTC. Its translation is CASRGRIDEQFF. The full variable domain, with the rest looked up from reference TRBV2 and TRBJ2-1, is EPEVTQTPSHQVTQMGQEVILRCVPISNHLYFYWYRQILGQKVEFLVSFYNNEISEKSEIFDDQFSVERPDGSNFTLKIRSTKLEDSAMYFCASRGRIDEQFFGPGTRLTVL.

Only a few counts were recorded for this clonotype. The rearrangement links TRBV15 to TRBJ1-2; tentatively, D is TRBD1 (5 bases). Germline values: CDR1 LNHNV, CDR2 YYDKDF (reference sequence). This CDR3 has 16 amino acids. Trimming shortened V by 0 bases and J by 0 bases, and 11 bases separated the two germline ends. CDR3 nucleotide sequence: TGTGCCACCAGCAGAGATCGGGGCTTTCCTAACTATGGCTACACCTTC. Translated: CATSRDRGFPNYGYTF.

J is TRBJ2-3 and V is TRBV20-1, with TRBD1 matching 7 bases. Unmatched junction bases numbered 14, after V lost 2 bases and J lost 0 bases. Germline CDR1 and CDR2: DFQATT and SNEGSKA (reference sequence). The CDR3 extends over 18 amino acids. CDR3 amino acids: CSARRGTESYFSTDTQYF. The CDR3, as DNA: TGCAGTGCTAGAAGAGGGACAGAATCGTATTTTAGCACAGATACGCAGTATTTT.

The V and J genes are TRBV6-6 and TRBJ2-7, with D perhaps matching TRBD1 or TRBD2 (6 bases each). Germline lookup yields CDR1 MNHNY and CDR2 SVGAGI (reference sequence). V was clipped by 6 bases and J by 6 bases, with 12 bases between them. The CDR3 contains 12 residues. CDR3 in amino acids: CASRESGAEQYF. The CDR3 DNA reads TGTGCCAGCAGAGAGTCGGGGGCCGAGCAGTACTTC.

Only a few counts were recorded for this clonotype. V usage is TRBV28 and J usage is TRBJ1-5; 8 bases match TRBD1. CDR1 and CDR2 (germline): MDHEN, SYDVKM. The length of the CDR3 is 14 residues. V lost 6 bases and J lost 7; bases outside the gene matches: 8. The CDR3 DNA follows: TGTGCCAGCAGAAAAAGACAGGGGATGCAGCCCCAGCATTTT. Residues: CASRKRQGMQPQHF.

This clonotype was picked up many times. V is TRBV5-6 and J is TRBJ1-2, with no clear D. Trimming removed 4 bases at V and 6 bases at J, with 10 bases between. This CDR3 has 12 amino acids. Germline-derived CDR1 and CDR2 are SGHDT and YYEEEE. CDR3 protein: CASSLTKDGYTF. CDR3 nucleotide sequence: TGTGCCAGCAGCCTAACAAAGGATGGCTACACCTTC.

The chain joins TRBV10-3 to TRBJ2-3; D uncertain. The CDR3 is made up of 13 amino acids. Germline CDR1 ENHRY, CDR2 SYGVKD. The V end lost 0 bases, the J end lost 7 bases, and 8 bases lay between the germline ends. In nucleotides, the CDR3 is TGTGCCATCAGTGAGTCACGCCAGCATACGCAGTATTTT. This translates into CAISESRQHTQYF.

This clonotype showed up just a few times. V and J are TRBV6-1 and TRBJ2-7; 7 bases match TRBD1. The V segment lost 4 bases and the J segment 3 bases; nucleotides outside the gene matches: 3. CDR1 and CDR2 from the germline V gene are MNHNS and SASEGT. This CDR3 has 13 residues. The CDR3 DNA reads TGTGCCAGCAGTGCGCAGGGGGTCTACGAGCAGTACTTC. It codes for CASSAQGVYEQYF.

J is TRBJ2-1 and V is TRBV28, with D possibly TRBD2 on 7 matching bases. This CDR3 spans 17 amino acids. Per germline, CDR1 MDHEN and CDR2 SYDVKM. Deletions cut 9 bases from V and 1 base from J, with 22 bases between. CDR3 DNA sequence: TGTGCCAGTCGGGGGGCGTTGGGTGTTGGTTCCTACAATGAGCAGTTCTTC. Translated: CASRGALGVGSYNEQFF.

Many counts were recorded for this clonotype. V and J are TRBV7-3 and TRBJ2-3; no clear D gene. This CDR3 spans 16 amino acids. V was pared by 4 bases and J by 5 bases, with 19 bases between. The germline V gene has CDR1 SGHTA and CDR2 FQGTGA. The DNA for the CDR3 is TGTGCCAGCAGCTCACACTGGGCCCTTGGTGAAGATACGCAGTATTTT. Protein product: CASSSHWALGEDTQYF.

This CDR3 reads CASSLAPDTGNTGELFF. The CDR3 DNA sequence: TGTGCCAGCAGTTTAGCCCCCGATACGGGAAACACCGGGGAGCTGTTTTTT. The gene calls are TRBV28 and TRBJ2-2; D is perhaps TRBD2 (5 bases). Germline V lookup: CDR1 MDHEN, CDR2 SYDVKM. Trimming pared 2 bases from V and 2 bases from J, leaving 15 bases between. The CDR3 has 17 amino acids.

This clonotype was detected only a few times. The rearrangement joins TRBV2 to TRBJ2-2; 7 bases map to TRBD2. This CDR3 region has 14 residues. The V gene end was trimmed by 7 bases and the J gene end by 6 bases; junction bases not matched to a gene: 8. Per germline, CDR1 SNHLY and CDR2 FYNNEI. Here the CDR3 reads CASNGLVVAGELFF. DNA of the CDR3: TGTGCCAGCAACGGACTAGTCGTGGCCGGGGAGCTGTTTTTT.

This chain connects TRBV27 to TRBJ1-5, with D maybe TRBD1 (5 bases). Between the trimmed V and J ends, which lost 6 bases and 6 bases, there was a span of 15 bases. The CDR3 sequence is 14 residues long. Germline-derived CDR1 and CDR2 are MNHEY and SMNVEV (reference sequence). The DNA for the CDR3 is TGTGCCAGCAGCGAGAATCCTAGGGGTCAGCCCCAGCATTTT. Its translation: CASSENPRGQPQHF.

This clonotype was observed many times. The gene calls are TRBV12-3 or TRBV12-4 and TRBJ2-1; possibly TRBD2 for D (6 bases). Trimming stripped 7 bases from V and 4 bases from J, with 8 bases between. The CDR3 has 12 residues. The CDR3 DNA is TGTGCCAGCAACCGGGGGTACAATGAGCAGTTCTTC. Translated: CASNRGYNEQFF.